The present TCR beta chain was sequenced within a study of blood T cell repertoires in COVID-19 (TCRdb year 2020). Background for the entire study: Samples from collaborators originated in the United States, Italy and Spain and spanned both the acute and convalescent phases of COVID-19. The material from the prospective study consisted of cDNA or gDNA derived from T cells, B-cell-depleted T cells, or PBMCs. Deeply sampled blood TCRbeta repertoires from subjects exposed to, actively infected with, or recovered from COVID-19 were included in the dataset. The repertoires were released in a freely available public database meant as a resource for research on the immune response to SARS-CoV-2. Samples came from the ongoing ImmuneRACE study (first 160 participants) plus 1,254 subjects from 6 global collaborators. A de-identified subject ID, COVID-19 status, age in years and sex were almost always included in the sample metadata. Where available, HLA class I and class II types were obtained from metadata supplied by the sample provider rather than from assay-based typing. Broad study findings and their caveats: The quantity of clinical and demographic metadata differed by source and by participant and was supplied without curation.

To note about this clone: It lacks a known antigen. The junction departs from germline at one end; a sequencing error may be responsible.

TCRbeta CDR3 regions were amplified from genomic DNA using the immunoSEQ Assay, a bias-controlled multiplex PCR. On the study's bioinformatics: Nucleated cell counts per sample were estimated from amplification of reference gene primers within the assay. To quantify the absolute abundance of each unique TCRbeta CDR3 rearrangement, sequence reads were collapsed and filtered. For each sample, productive Simpson clonality was calculated as the square root of Simpson's diversity index across productive rearrangements. Held by TCRdb, this immuneACCESS table contains in-frame sequences only and omits some clones. Under half of the omission traces to an unresolved V gene where checked; the cause of the rest is unknown. The DNA gave D and trimming, while V, J and clone size come from that table. Present in this sample are some 180,000 clones, approximately 90% of which were seen just once. Around 5% of the sample goes to the ten largest clones.

Including the terminal cysteine and phenylalanine, the CDR3 comprises 15 residues. Left in the record is the CDR3 DNA by itself, 45 bases read in frame from the first base. The germline V gene specifies SGHRS as CDR1 and YFSETQ as CDR2. One collaborating source in Seattle enrolled patients while the patients were actively infected and followed the patients over time throughout the course of disease. Collaborating institutions collected whole blood in K2EDTA tubes following their own protocols. For TCRbeta analysis, collaborators shipped samples as frozen whole blood, isolated PBMCs, or DNA extracted from either of those sample types.

The source of this sequence is a man younger than 30 with COVID-19, enrolled during active disease. The source material was peripheral blood. The chain links TRBV5-1 with TRBJ1-4; 8 junctional bases match TRBD1. The CDR3 in this case is CASSWGGTGDEKLLF. In nucleotides, the sequence is TGCGCCAGCAGTTGGGGCGGGACAGGTGATGAAAAACTGCTTTTT.